This T cell receptor (beta chain) derives from a study of technical replicates of blood from a handful of donors. The CDR3 consists of 16 residues. Looked up from germline, CDR1 is SEHNR and CDR2 is FQNEAQ (reference sequence). Trimming cost V 5 bases and J 4 bases; bases outside gene matches: 13. The data were produced by immunoSEQ multiplex PCR, yet TCRdb's version contains in-frame clones alone and is incomplete. The sample yields 85,000 to 100,000 clones, under 97% seen once. This clonotype was obtained from a human donor in good health. Sequencing input: T cells isolated from PBMCs. The V gene is TRBV7-9, the J gene TRBJ2-7; 8 bases match TRBD1. The CDR3 reads CASSPDPRGPTYEQYF. The CDR3 nucleotides are TGTGCCAGCAGCCCCGATCCCAGGGGGCCTACTTACGAGCAGTACTTC.